A selection of T cell receptor beta chains follows, all from one sample in a study of blood T cell repertoires in COVID-19. Clones were read by immunoSEQ multiplex PCR, and TCRdb kept only the in-frame ones, dropping some. The sample includes approximately 190,000 clones, around four fifths seen only once; the top ten take 4% to 6%. The sequenced sample was peripheral blood. The receptors originated from a woman in her sixties or seventies with active or convalescent COVID-19. Each CDR3 is given with its conserved first and last residue. Fields, in order: CDR3 protein, CDR3 length, J gene, V gene.

CDR3aa: CASSFGGQAYEQYF
len: 14
j_gene: TRBJ2-7
v_gene: TRBV28

CDR3aa: CATQGGDSYNEQFF
len: 14
j_gene: TRBJ2-1
v_gene: TRBV5-1

CDR3aa: CASSSDRGLRNSPLHF
len: 16
j_gene: TRBJ1-6
v_gene: TRBV5-1

CDR3aa: CATGAYSGSTDTQYF
len: 15
j_gene: TRBJ2-3
v_gene: TRBV10-3

CDR3aa: CASSPTVSGELFF
len: 13
j_gene: TRBJ2-2
v_gene: TRBV7-3

CDR3aa: CASSKDSPYGYTF
len: 13
j_gene: TRBJ1-2
v_gene: TRBV21-1

CDR3aa: CSARTSAEQYF
len: 11
j_gene: TRBJ2-7
v_gene: TRBV20-1

CDR3aa: CASRPRRESHEQYF
len: 14
j_gene: TRBJ2-7
v_gene: TRBV7-6

CDR3aa: CASSPTGDGYTF
len: 12
j_gene: TRBJ1-2
v_gene: TRBV6-6

CDR3aa: CATARQGGRTDTQYF
len: 15
j_gene: TRBJ2-3
v_gene: TRBV27

CDR3aa: CASSPSGLAEQFF
len: 13
j_gene: TRBJ2-1
v_gene: TRBV11-2

CDR3aa: CAWVEVPYGYTF
len: 12
j_gene: TRBJ1-2
v_gene: TRBV30

CDR3aa: CASSEGGRLYNEQFF
len: 15
j_gene: TRBJ2-1
v_gene: TRBV2

CDR3aa: CASSPGQQETQYF
len: 13
j_gene: TRBJ2-5
v_gene: TRBV18

CDR3aa: CATSRDRGQSGNTIYF
len: 16
j_gene: TRBJ1-3
v_gene: TRBV15

CDR3aa: CASSLSREGQETQYF
len: 15
j_gene: TRBJ2-5
v_gene: TRBV4-1

CDR3aa: CSARGLAGGFRNEQFF
len: 16
j_gene: TRBJ2-1
v_gene: TRBV29-1

CDR3aa: CATHQAGSYEQYF
len: 13
j_gene: TRBJ2-7
v_gene: TRBV6-5

CDR3aa: CASSPGGTSGSYEQYF
len: 16
j_gene: TRBJ2-7
v_gene: TRBV5-1

CDR3aa: CASSQEIRAGGIQYF
len: 15
j_gene: TRBJ2-4
v_gene: TRBV4-1

CDR3aa: CATQPPGMNTEAFF
len: 14
j_gene: TRBJ1-1
v_gene: TRBV2

CDR3aa: CASSDRGETQYF
len: 12
j_gene: TRBJ2-5
v_gene: TRBV25-1

CDR3aa: CASSQHSTGELFF
len: 13
j_gene: TRBJ2-2
v_gene: TRBV14

CDR3aa: CASRGAGLNEQFF
len: 13
j_gene: TRBJ2-1
v_gene: TRBV6-5

CDR3aa: CASTGTSGMIDTQYF
len: 15
j_gene: TRBJ2-3
v_gene: TRBV6-5

CDR3aa: CASSLQGSSYNEQFF
len: 15
j_gene: TRBJ2-1
v_gene: TRBV5-1

CDR3aa: CATSAREGGYTF
len: 12
j_gene: TRBJ1-2
v_gene: TRBV24-1

CDR3aa: CASSIRRDFGNEQFF
len: 15
j_gene: TRBJ2-1
v_gene: TRBV19

CDR3aa: CASSLQGAGKNIQYF
len: 15
j_gene: TRBJ2-4
v_gene: TRBV3-1/TRBV3-2

CDR3aa: CASTVTGRAGELFF
len: 14
j_gene: TRBJ2-2
v_gene: TRBV25-1

CDR3aa: CASSLGRSTDTQYF
len: 14
j_gene: TRBJ2-3
v_gene: TRBV7-3

CDR3aa: CASSEKGGTRNRYNSPLHF
len: 19
j_gene: TRBJ1-6
v_gene: TRBV6-1

CDR3aa: CASKPTTLTAGELFF
len: 15
j_gene: TRBJ2-2
v_gene: TRBV5-1

CDR3aa: CASSFGSGSYEQYF
len: 14
j_gene: TRBJ2-7
v_gene: TRBV11-2

CDR3aa: CASSLGTGGLETQYF
len: 15
j_gene: TRBJ2-5
v_gene: TRBV5-6

CDR3aa: CASSQGLAGSYEQYF
len: 15
j_gene: TRBJ2-7
v_gene: TRBV3-1/TRBV3-2

CDR3aa: CASSVISGHTGELFF
len: 15
j_gene: TRBJ2-2
v_gene: TRBV19

CDR3aa: CASSLGHHNSPLHF
len: 14
j_gene: TRBJ1-6
v_gene: TRBV28

CDR3aa: CASSDSGLEDTQYF
len: 14
j_gene: TRBJ2-3
v_gene: TRBV6-5

CDR3aa: CASSSGTLTGEKLFF
len: 15
j_gene: TRBJ1-4
v_gene: TRBV19

CDR3aa: CASSRGIPNEQFF
len: 13
j_gene: TRBJ2-1
v_gene: TRBV25-1

CDR3aa: CATSAAGIEDGTQYF
len: 15
j_gene: TRBJ2-5
v_gene: TRBV24-1

CDR3aa: CASSYSGRNTEAFF
len: 14
j_gene: TRBJ1-1
v_gene: TRBV6-6

CDR3aa: CASSLRDRGYEQYF
len: 14
j_gene: TRBJ2-7
v_gene: TRBV5-5

CDR3aa: CASSLGGTGQDYGYTF
len: 16
j_gene: TRBJ1-2
v_gene: TRBV7-9

CDR3aa: CASSITSDSYNEQFF
len: 15
j_gene: TRBJ2-1
v_gene: TRBV19

CDR3aa: CTPGCGPEHF
len: 10
j_gene: TRBJ2-3
v_gene: TRBV1

CDR3aa: CASSPSQETQYF
len: 12
j_gene: TRBJ2-5
v_gene: TRBV18

CDR3aa: CAWRGTGTGIRGYTF
len: 15
j_gene: TRBJ1-2
v_gene: TRBV30

CDR3aa: CASSRRLTAGGTYNEQFF
len: 18
j_gene: TRBJ2-1
v_gene: TRBV5-1

CDR3aa: CASSSSRGTYNEQFF
len: 15
j_gene: TRBJ2-1
v_gene: TRBV11-2

CDR3aa: CASRDTLYNEQFF
len: 13
j_gene: TRBJ2-1
v_gene: TRBV6-5

CDR3aa: CASSFPGQGAGYEQYF
len: 16
j_gene: TRBJ2-7
v_gene: TRBV7-9

CDR3aa: CASSSSGNTDTQYF
len: 14
j_gene: TRBJ2-3
v_gene: TRBV9

CDR3aa: CASSASGSGYEQYF
len: 14
j_gene: TRBJ2-7
v_gene: TRBV28

CDR3aa: CASSVPGQGRYQPQHF
len: 16
j_gene: TRBJ1-5
v_gene: TRBV9

CDR3aa: CASRPQTSGYNEQFF
len: 15
j_gene: TRBJ2-1
v_gene: TRBV2

CDR3aa: CASSYSRADTQYF
len: 13
j_gene: TRBJ2-3
v_gene: TRBV6-5